The source of this T cell receptor (beta chain) is a study of blood T cell repertoires in COVID-19. Study-wide background: Samples taken during acute and convalescent COVID-19 were collected in the United States, Italy and Spain. Sources were T cells, B-cell-depleted T cells, or PBMCs; the material itself was cDNA or gDNA.

V was clipped by 4 bases and J by 0 bases; unmatched bases: 3. CDR3 size: 15 residues. The V gene's germline CDR1 is SGHVS and CDR2 FQNEAQ. The authors' processing: Amplification with reference gene primers provided the estimates of nucleated cell counts. TCRdb's table, derived via immunoSEQ multiplex PCR, lists solely in-frame clones and lacks some. V, J and clone size were drawn from that table, and D and trimming were deduced from the DNA. The table has 470,000 or so clones, about 89% seen once; the top ten hold around 4.4%. This chain connects TRBV7-8 to TRBJ2-3; 8 positions agree with TRBD2. The TCR sequence derives from a young woman with acute or convalescent COVID-19. Specimen: peripheral blood. The CDR3 spells CASSSGGVSTDTQYF. The CDR3 DNA is TGTGCCAGCAGCTCCGGGGGGGTCAGCACAGATACGCAGTATTTT.